Listed below are T cell receptor beta chains from one sample, sequenced in a study of cytomegalovirus exposure and HLA in healthy donors. Clones were sequenced by immunoSEQ multiplex PCR, and TCRdb holds only the in-frame ones, with some missing. The table includes about 130,000 clones, 80% to 90% detected once. The specimen sequenced was PBMCs. The receptors originated from a male donor in good health and CMV-seropositive. Both conserved end residues are part of each CDR3. The order of the fields is V gene, J gene, clone size, D gene, CDR3 DNA, CDR3 protein. D genes are given only for firm matches. A clone size is listed for some rows: how often the clone was seen (once, few, many), or a class if it is expanded.

TRBV5-4	TRBJ2-7	NA	NA	TGTGCCAGCAGCTTGGGACACCAAAGCTCCTACGAGCAGTACTTC	CASSLGHQSSYEQYF
TRBV6-5	TRBJ2-5	NA	TRBD1	TGTGCCAGCAGACGTTCAGGGGGCCGGGAGACCCAGTACTTC	CASRRSGGRETQYF
TRBV30	TRBJ2-1	NA	TRBD2	TGTGCCTGGAAGGGAGGGGGCGGGAGGGCGGACTATGAGCAGTTCTTC	CAWKGGGGRADYEQFF
TRBV30	TRBJ2-7	NA	NA	TGTGCCGGAAGCGGAACCTACGAGCAGTACTTC	CAGSGTYEQYF
TRBV28	TRBJ2-7	few	NA	TGTGCCAGCAGTTTAAGCCGGGACTACGAGCAGTACTTC	CASSLSRDYEQYF
TRBV18	TRBJ2-3	NA	TRBD2	TGTGCCAGCTCCATGGGGACTAGCGAGGGTACGCAGTATTTT	CASSMGTSEGTQYF
TRBV7-2	TRBJ1-2	NA	TRBD1	TGTGCCAGCAGCCCCCACGCCTCTGACAGGGGGCATAGTTATGGCTACACCTTC	CASSPHASDRGHSYGYTF
TRBV11-2	TRBJ2-1	NA	NA	TGTGCCAGCAGCTTAGCCCCAGGTTCCAATGAGCAGTTCTTC	CASSLAPGSNEQFF
TRBV28	TRBJ2-1	NA	TRBD1	TGTGCCAGCGGGGTTCCAGGGGGCCCAACTTTTGAGCAGTTCTTC	CASGVPGGPTFEQFF
TRBV7-2	TRBJ1-2	NA	TRBD1	TGTGCCAGCAGCCCTCGACAGGGGGCTAACTATGGCTACACCTTC	CASSPRQGANYGYTF
TRBV18	TRBJ2-1	NA	TRBD2	TGTGCCAGCTCACCCCTCCTAGCGGGAGCGAATGAGCAGTTCTTC	CASSPLLAGANEQFF
TRBV29-1	TRBJ2-1	NA	NA	TGCAGCGTCAGACAGGCCTCCTACAATGAGCAGTTCTTC	CSVRQASYNEQFF
TRBV18	TRBJ2-7	few	TRBD1	TGTGCCAGCTCCCCGGGACAGTACGCCGAGCAGTACTTC	CASSPGQYAEQYF
TRBV6-5	TRBJ1-1	NA	NA	TGTGCCAGCAGTCCATCCGGCACTGAAGCTTTCTTT	CASSPSGTEAFF
TRBV9	TRBJ2-3	NA	TRBD2	TGTGCCAGCAGCGTAGGAGTAGCGGGAGCCACAGATACGCAGTATTTT	CASSVGVAGATDTQYF
TRBV5-1	TRBJ1-4	NA	NA	TGCGCCAGCAGCTTGGTACAGCTTAATGAAAAACTGTTTTTT	CASSLVQLNEKLFF
TRBV19	TRBJ1-5	NA	TRBD1	TGTGCCAGTAGTATTTGGACAGGGGAGGATCAGCCCCAGCATTTT	CASSIWTGEDQPQHF
TRBV7-3	TRBJ2-2	NA	TRBD2	TGTGCCAGCAGCCTCCAGAGACTAGCGGGAGGGGGCAGCGGGGAGCTGTTTTTT	CASSLQRLAGGGSGELFF
TRBV5-6	TRBJ1-4	NA	TRBD1	TGTGCCAGCAGCCAGGGGACAGGGATTAATGAAAAACTGTTTTTT	CASSQGTGINEKLFF
TRBV19	TRBJ2-2	once	TRBD2	TGTGCCAGTACCCCTAGCGGGAGATTCACCGGGGAGCTGTTTTTT	CASTPSGRFTGELFF
TRBV11-3	TRBJ2-7	NA	TRBD1	TGTGCCAGCAGCTGGGACAGGGGTGGGGAGCAGTACTTC	CASSWDRGGEQYF
TRBV7-9	TRBJ2-4	NA	NA	TGTGCCAGCAGCTTTTCACTTCAACAAAACATTCAGTACTTC	CASSFSLQQNIQYF
TRBV7-8	TRBJ1-2	NA	TRBD1	TGTGCCAGCAGCCGGGACAGAAACTATGGCTACACCTTC	CASSRDRNYGYTF
TRBV27	TRBJ2-6	NA	NA	TGTGCCAGCAGTTTATCAGTAGTCACTGGGGCCAACGTCCTGACTTTC	CASSLSVVTGANVLTF
TRBV7-3	TRBJ2-1	NA	NA	TGTGCCAGCAGCGCGACTAGAAATGAGCAGTTCTTC	CASSATRNEQFF
TRBV30	TRBJ1-2	NA	NA	TGTGCCTGGGGAGGCGGGCCGTATGGCTACACCTTC	CAWGGGPYGYTF
TRBV11-2	TRBJ1-1	NA	NA	TGTGCCAGCAGCTGGACAGCAGCGAACACTGAAGCTTTCTTT	CASSWTAANTEAFF
TRBV25-1	TRBJ2-7	NA	TRBD2	TGTGCCAGCAGCTTCGGGGGGTCCGTACACGAGCAGTACTTC	CASSFGGSVHEQYF
TRBV29-1	TRBJ2-1	NA	TRBD2	TGCAGCGTTGAAGGGGACTATTCAGACTCCTACAATGAGCAGTTCTTC	CSVEGDYSDSYNEQFF
TRBV7-9	TRBJ2-2	once	NA	TGTGCCAGCAGCTTAGTAACACAGAACACCGGGGAGCTGTTTTTT	CASSLVTQNTGELFF
TRBV15	TRBJ2-7	NA	NA	TGTGCCACCAGCAGAGATTGGTTAAGAGCGTCTCTCGGGTACGAGCAGTACTTC	CATSRDWLRASLGYEQYF
TRBV19	TRBJ1-4	NA	NA	TGTGCCAGTAGACGTAGTGAAAAACTGTTTTTT	CASRRSEKLFF
TRBV6-5	TRBJ2-3	NA	TRBD2	TGTGCCAGCAGTACAGCGGGAGGTAGAGATACGCAGTATTTT	CASSTAGGRDTQYF
TRBV23-1	TRBJ2-1	NA	TRBD2	TGCGCCAGCAGCTGCATAAGGACTAGCGGACACAATGAGCAGTTCTTC	CASSCIRTSGHNEQFF
TRBV7-9	TRBJ2-5	NA	NA	TGTTCCAGCAGCTTGTTTTTCCGCCCCGGACAAGACCAAGAGACCCAGTACTTC	CSSSLFFRPGQDQETQYF
TRBV7-9	TRBJ1-5	NA	NA	TGTGCCAGCAGTTTCGGGGGTTTTATGGGCAATCAGCCCCAGCATTTT	CASSFGGFMGNQPQHF
TRBV7-8	TRBJ1-5	once	NA	TGTGCCAGCAGCTTAGGGGAAGGGGTGGGCCAGCCCCAGCATTTT	CASSLGEGVGQPQHF
TRBV11-2	TRBJ2-7	few	TRBD1	TGTGCCAGCAGCCGGCCGGGACAGGGGTACGAGCAGTACTTC	CASSRPGQGYEQYF
TRBV7-9	TRBJ1-4	once	NA	TGTGCCAGCAGCACCTCTACAGGAGAGGCTAATGAAAAACTGTTTTTT	CASSTSTGEANEKLFF
TRBV6-5	TRBJ2-7	NA	TRBD2	TGTGCCAGCAGGACTAGCGGGAGGGCTTACGAGCAGTACTTC	CASRTSGRAYEQYF
TRBV28	TRBJ1-5	NA	NA	TGTGCCAGCAGTACAATTAGCCAGCCCCAGCATTTT	CASSTISQPQHF
TRBV7-9	TRBJ2-7	NA	TRBD2	TGTGCCAGCAGCCAACGGGCGGGAGGCTACGACGAGCAGTACTTC	CASSQRAGGYDEQYF
TRBV4-2	TRBJ2-2	NA	NA	TGTGCCAGCAGCCAAGATACCCTTAGCAGCGCGAACACCGGGGAGCTGTTTTTT	CASSQDTLSSANTGELFF
TRBV2	TRBJ2-3	once	TRBD2	TGTGCCAGCAGGGCCGGACTAGCGGGAGCTACAGATACGCAGTATTTT	CASRAGLAGATDTQYF
TRBV5-1	TRBJ2-3	NA	TRBD1	TGCGCCAGCAGCTTGTCCTCGGACAGGTTTCGTACGCAGTATTTT	CASSLSSDRFRTQYF
TRBV9	TRBJ2-3	NA	TRBD2	TGTGCCAGCAGCTCCCCAAAGACTGAAGCGGGAGTGACAATCATCACAGATACGCAGTATTTT	CASSSPKTEAGVTIITDTQYF
TRBV10-3	TRBJ2-7	NA	NA	TGTGCCATCAGTGAGTCGGGGGGATTCTCCTACGAGCAGTACTTC	CAISESGGFSYEQYF
TRBV9	TRBJ2-7	NA	TRBD2	TGTGCCAGCAGCGTAGCCCTAGCGGGGGGGGCCGAGCAGTACTTC	CASSVALAGGAEQYF
TRBV2	TRBJ2-1	NA	NA	TGTGCCAGCACCCCCTCGGGAACGGTCAATGAGCAGTTCTTC	CASTPSGTVNEQFF